These 17 T cell receptor beta chains came from one sample sequenced in a study of human T cells and chemical hapten exposure. Time point meaning: patch test 1, 2 weeks after DPC sensitization. Specified treatment: therapeutic diphenylcyclopropenone sensitization with weekly scalp DPC. TCRdb reanalysed the RACE reads using MiXCR and keeps one entry per CDR3 protein. The repertoire holds some 120,000 distinct CDR3 sequences, with 9.5% to 13% as singletons. The sample consisted of whole blood, taken in connection with sensitization to the hapten diphenylcyclopropenone (DPC). Receptor source: a woman in her fifties or sixties with alopecia areata. Some clones in this sample may be carry-over from other donors' samples.

The V and J genes are TRBV7-2 and TRBJ2-1; tentative D call: TRBD2 (7 bases). V was cut by 6 bases and J by 9 bases, with 18 bases left in between. Germline CDR1 SGHTA, CDR2 FQGNSA. There are 14 residues in the CDR3. CDR3 coding DNA: TGTGCCAGCAGAGCGGGACTAACGACAGGTGAGCAGTTCTTC. It codes for CASRAGLTTGEQFF. The whole variable domain, remainder taken from reference TRBV7-2 and TRBJ2-1, is GAGVSQSPSNKVTEKGKDVELRCDPISGHTALYWYRQSLGQGLEFLIYFQGNSAPDKSGLPSDRFSAERTGGSVSTLTIQRTQQEDSAVYLCASRAGLTTGEQFFGPGTRLTVL.

This clonotype has a handful of counts. V is TRBV6-6 and J is TRBJ1-5, with 7 positions matching TRBD1. Looked up from germline, CDR1 is MNHNY and CDR2 is SVGAGI (reference sequence). The J segment lost 4 bases and the V segment lost 6 bases, leaving 12 bases of the junction unmatched. This CDR3 region has 16 residues. Written as DNA, the CDR3 is TGTGCCAGCAGGGACCTCCGGGGACAGTCGAATCAGCCCCAGCATTTT. Its translation is CASRDLRGQSNQPQHF.

This clonotype has a count of ten or more. This chain uses TRBV6-2 or TRBV6-3 with TRBJ2-3; no clear D gene. The V gene's germline CDR1 is MNHEY and CDR2 SVGEGT. CDR3 length: 12 residues. The V end lost 2 bases, the J end lost 7 bases, and 7 bases lay between the germline ends. The CDR3 DNA sequence: TGTGCCAGCAGTTACCAACCATATACGCAGTATTTT. Translated, it gives CASSYQPYTQYF.

This clonotype came up many times. This chain joins TRBV28 and TRBJ1-5; D is unclear. The germline CDR1 and CDR2 sequences are MDHEN and SYDVKM. The CDR3 is 16 amino acids. V shed 2 bases and J shed 0 bases, with 11 bases lying between them. CDR3 residues: CASSLGLTYSNQPQHF. The CDR3 DNA reads as TGTGCCAGCAGTTTAGGACTGACCTATAGCAATCAGCCCCAGCATTTT.

This clonotype showed up many times. The CDR3 sequence is CASSFQETQYF. The DNA for the CDR3 is TGTGCCAGCAGTTTCCAAGAGACCCAGTACTTC. This rearrangement joins TRBV7-6 to TRBJ2-5; no firm D call. Trimming pared 6 bases from V and 1 base from J, leaving 3 bases between. Germline values: CDR1 SGHVS, CDR2 FNYEAQ. The CDR3 is 11 residues long.

At least ten counts were recorded for this clonotype. This rearrangement joins TRBV5-6 to TRBJ2-7, with D possibly being TRBD1 (6 bases). CDR3 length: 19 amino acids. Germline V gives CDR1 SGHDT, CDR2 YYEEEE. The V and J ends lost 0 bases and 2 bases respectively, with 24 bases between them. The CDR3 region has the DNA TGTGCCAGCAGCTTGGGTCGCGGCGATGGACAGAGCTCCCCCTACGAGCAGTACTTC. Protein sequence: CASSLGRGDGQSSPYEQYF.

This clonotype has a count of ten or more. The chain is built from TRBV7-6 and TRBJ1-3; no definite D call. This CDR3 has 16 residues. The germline V gene has CDR1 SGHVS and CDR2 FNYEAQ. With 2 bases removed from V and 0 bases from J, the gap between germline ends came to 11 bases. The CDR3 loop reads CASSLRQPGSGNTIYF. In DNA form, the CDR3 reads TGTGCCAGCAGCTTACGTCAGCCTGGCTCTGGAAACACCATATATTTT.

This clonotype was recorded a few times. The genes are TRBV7-6 and TRBJ2-1; no reliable D call. V was trimmed by 4 bases and J by 10 bases, leaving 20 bases between them. The CDR3 is 15 amino acids. Germline V gene data show CDR1 as SGHVS and CDR2 as FNYEAQ. The CDR3 coding sequence is TGTGCCAGCAGCTCGCTAATCGGACGGTATGGGGAGCAGTTCTTC. It translates to CASSSLIGRYGEQFF.

The chain employs TRBV7-6 and TRBJ1-1; D might be TRBD1 (5 bases). Germline CDR1 reads SGHVS; CDR2 reads FNYEAQ. This CDR3 region has 13 residues. The V end was cut by 5 bases, the J end by 7 bases, with 14 bases between. This chain's CDR3 is CASSPRGASEAFF. The CDR3 DNA reads TGTGCCAGCAGCCCACGCGGGGCCAGTGAAGCTTTCTTT.

This clonotype was seen only a few times. The V gene is TRBV24-1, the J gene TRBJ2-3, with D perhaps assigned TRBD1 or TRBD2 (5 bases each). V was shortened by 3 bases and J by 4 bases, with 16 bases between the two germline ends. This CDR3 spans 16 amino acids. The germline V gene has CDR1 KGHDR and CDR2 SFDVKD. The CDR3 nucleotides are TGTGCCACCAGTGATCCAGGGACGGCCGTCGCAGATACGCAGTATTTT. Amino acid sequence: CATSDPGTAVADTQYF.

This chain links TRBV7-6 with TRBJ1-1; possibly TRBD1 for D (5 bases). The V gene's germline CDR1 is SGHVS and CDR2 FNYEAQ. The CDR3 runs 13 residues. The V end lost 5 bases, the J end lost 5 bases, and 12 bases lay between the germline ends. The CDR3 sequence: CASSQRGGTEAFF. As DNA, the CDR3 is TGTGCCAGCAGCCAGCGGGGGGGTACTGAAGCTTTCTTT.

The chain employs TRBV20-1 and TRBJ1-1; no definite D call. CDR1 is DFQATT and CDR2 is SNEGSKA in the germline V gene (reference sequence). V lost 5 bases and J lost 0, with 10 bases in between. This CDR3 region has 13 residues. The CDR3 bases are TGCAGTGCTGGGGAACACTTGAACACTGAAGCTTTCTTT. This encodes CSAGEHLNTEAFF.

V and J are TRBV27 and TRBJ2-3; 10 bases agree with TRBD2. The CDR3 length is 17 residues. Trimming cost V 5 bases and J 1 base; bases outside gene matches: 9. The germline gives CDR1 MNHEY, CDR2 SMNVEV (reference sequence). CDR3 bases: TGTGCCAGCAGTAACTCGGGGACTAGCGCGGGCACAGATACGCAGTATTTT. It yields the protein CASSNSGTSAGTDTQYF.

This clonotype has ten or more counts. The chain combines TRBV20-1 with TRBJ2-7; D is ambiguous. CDR1 is DFQATT and CDR2 is SNEGSKA in the germline V gene (reference sequence). This CDR3 is 13 amino acids long. V lost 0 bases and J 7 bases, leaving 13 bases between the germline ends. CDR3 sequence reads: CSAREVISREQYF. The CDR3 DNA sequence: TGCAGTGCTAGAGAGGTTATCTCGCGAGAGCAGTACTTC.

The rearrangement joins TRBV29-1 to TRBJ1-1; 7 positions agree with TRBD1. With 6 bases clipped from V and 6 bases from J, the junction kept 7 bases outside the gene matches. The CDR3 runs 12 residues. The germline V gene encodes CDR1 SQVTM and CDR2 ANQGSEA. CDR3 region: CSVELQGAEAFF. Written as DNA, the CDR3 is TGCAGCGTGGAACTTCAGGGGGCTGAAGCTTTCTTT.

This clonotype was counted at least ten times. This chain connects TRBV15 to TRBJ1-1, with a weak D call TRBD1 (5 bases). The CDR3 has 14 residues. The V end lost 1 base, the J end lost 9 bases, and 15 bases lay between the germline ends. The germline V gene encodes CDR1 LNHNV and CDR2 YYDKDF (reference sequence). This chain's CDR3 is CATSRAGGGSKAFF. CDR3 DNA sequence: TGTGCCACCAGCAGAGCTGGGGGGGGTTCAAAAGCTTTCTTT. Filled out from reference TRBV15 and TRBJ1-1, the complete variable domain reads DAMVIQNPRYQVTQFGKPVTLSCSQTLNHNVMYWYQQKSSQAPKLLFHYYDKDFNNEADTPDNFQSRRPNTSFCFLDIRSPGLGDTAMYLCATSRAGGGSKAFFGQGTRLTVV.

This chain connects TRBV5-1 to TRBJ1-5, with TRBD1 matching 7 bases. The end of the DNA aligns better with TRBJ2-3, so the J call may be wrong. Germline assignment: CDR1 SGHRS and CDR2 YFSETQ. This CDR3 contains 15 residues. The CDR3 DNA follows: TGCGCCAGCAGCCGGGACAGCTATAGCAATCAGCCCCAGTATTTT. Amino acid sequence: CASSRDSYSNQPQYF.